Here is one T cell receptor beta chain with its context. Its antigen is as yet unknown. Assay: immunoSEQ multiplex PCR; the TCRdb copy retains only in-frame clones and omits some. Here the sample spans some 600,000 clones, approximately 96% being singletons. As defined, naive CD8 cells were CD45RO-negative and positively selected for CCR7, with terminally differentiated effector memory CD45RA+ cells excluded. These data originate in a study of shared clonotypes between healthy human individuals. Across the whole study: CD4 naive and memory got three plates each, CD8 naive two, CD8 memory one. Whole-study findings and limits: Rarefaction revealed incomplete sorted-subset sequencing despite large depth.

This receptor was taken from a woman in her 30s in good health. The sample taken for sequencing was naive CD8+ T cells sorted from blood.

The CDR3 is CASTLAGINEQFF. In nucleotides, the CDR3 is TGTGCCAGCACACTAGCGGGAATTAATGAGCAGTTCTTC. The chain carries TRBV28 and TRBJ2-1; 10 bases are a match to TRBD2. The length of the CDR3 is 13 residues. Germline loops: CDR1 MDHEN, CDR2 SYDVKM. The J segment lost 7 bases and the V segment lost 7 bases, leaving 4 bases of the junction unmatched.